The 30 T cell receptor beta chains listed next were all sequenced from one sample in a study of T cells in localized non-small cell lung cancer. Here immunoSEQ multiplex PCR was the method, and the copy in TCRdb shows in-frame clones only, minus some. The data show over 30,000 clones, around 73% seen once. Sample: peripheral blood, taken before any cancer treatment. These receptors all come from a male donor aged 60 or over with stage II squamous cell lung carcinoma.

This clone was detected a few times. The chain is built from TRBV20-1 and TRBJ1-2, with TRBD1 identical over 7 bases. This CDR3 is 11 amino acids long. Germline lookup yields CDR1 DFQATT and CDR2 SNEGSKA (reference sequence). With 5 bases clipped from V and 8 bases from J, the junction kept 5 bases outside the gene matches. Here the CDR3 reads CSAGTAGGYTF. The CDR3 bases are TGCAGTGCTGGGACAGCTGGCGGCTACACCTTC.

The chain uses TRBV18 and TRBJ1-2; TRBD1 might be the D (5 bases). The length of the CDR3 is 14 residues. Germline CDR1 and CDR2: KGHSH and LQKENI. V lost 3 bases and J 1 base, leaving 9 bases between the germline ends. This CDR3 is CASSPGQGNYGYTF. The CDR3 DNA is TGTGCCAGCTCACCTGGGCAGGGTAACTATGGCTACACCTTC.

The CDR3 sequence: CASSLAGSRDSPLHF. The CDR3 DNA is TGTGCCAGCAGCTTGGCAGGGAGTAGAGATTCACCCCTCCACTTT. This rearrangement joins TRBV5-4 to TRBJ1-6; D possibly corresponds to TRBD1 (5 bases). V was shortened by 0 bases and J by 8 bases, with 12 bases between the two germline ends. Germline lookup yields CDR1 SGHNT and CDR2 YYREEE (reference sequence). The CDR3 is 15 residues long.

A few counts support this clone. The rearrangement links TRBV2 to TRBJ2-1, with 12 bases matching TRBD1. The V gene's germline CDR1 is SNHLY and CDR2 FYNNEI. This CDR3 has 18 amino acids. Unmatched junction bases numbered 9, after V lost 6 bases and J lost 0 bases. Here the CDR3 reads CASSEAGQGASSYNEQFF. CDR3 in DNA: TGTGCCAGCAGCGAGGCGGGACAGGGGGCCAGCTCCTACAATGAGCAGTTCTTC. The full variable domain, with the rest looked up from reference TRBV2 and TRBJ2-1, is EPEVTQTPSHQVTQMGQEVILRCVPISNHLYFYWYRQILGQKVEFLVSFYNNEISEKSEIFDDQFSVERPDGSNFTLKIRSTKLEDSAMYFCASSEAGQGASSYNEQFFGPGTRLTVL.

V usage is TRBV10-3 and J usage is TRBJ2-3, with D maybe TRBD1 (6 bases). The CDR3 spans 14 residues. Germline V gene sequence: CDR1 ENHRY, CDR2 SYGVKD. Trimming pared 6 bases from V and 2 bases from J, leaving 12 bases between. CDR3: CAIRTGTNTDTQYF. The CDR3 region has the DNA TGTGCCATCAGGACAGGAACCAACACAGATACGCAGTATTTT.

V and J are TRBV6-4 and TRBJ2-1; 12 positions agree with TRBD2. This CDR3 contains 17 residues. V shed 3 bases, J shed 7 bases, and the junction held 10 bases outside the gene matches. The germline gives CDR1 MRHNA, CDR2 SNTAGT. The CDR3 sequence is CASSESPSGGARNEQFF. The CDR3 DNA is TGTGCCAGCAGTGAAAGCCCTAGCGGGGGGGCCAGGAATGAGCAGTTCTTC.

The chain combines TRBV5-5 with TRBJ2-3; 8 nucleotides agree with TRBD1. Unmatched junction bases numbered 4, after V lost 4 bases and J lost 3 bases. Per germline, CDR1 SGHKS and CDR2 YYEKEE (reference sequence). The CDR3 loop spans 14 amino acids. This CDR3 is CASSQGAPTDTQYF. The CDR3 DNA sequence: TGTGCCAGCAGCCAGGGGGCGCCTACAGATACGCAGTATTTT.

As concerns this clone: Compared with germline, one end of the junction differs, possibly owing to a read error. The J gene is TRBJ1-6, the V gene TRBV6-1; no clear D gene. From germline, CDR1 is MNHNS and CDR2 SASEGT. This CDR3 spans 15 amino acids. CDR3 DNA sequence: TGTGCCAGCACTGAAGTCGGGGTAGGACATTCACCCCTCCACTTT. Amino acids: CASTEVGVGHSPLHF.

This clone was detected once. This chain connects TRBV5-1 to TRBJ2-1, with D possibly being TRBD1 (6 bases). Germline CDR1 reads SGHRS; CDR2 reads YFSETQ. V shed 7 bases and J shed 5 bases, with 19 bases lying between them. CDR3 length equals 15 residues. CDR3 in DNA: TGCGCCAGCCGACCGGCAGGGGCGTCGAACAATGAGCAGTTCTTC. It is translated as CASRPAGASNNEQFF. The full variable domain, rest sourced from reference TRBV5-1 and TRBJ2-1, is KAGVTQTPRYLIKTRGQQVTLSCSPISGHRSVSWYQQTPGQGLQFLFEYFSETQRNKGNFPGRFSGRQFSNSRSEMNVSTLELGDSALYLCASRPAGASNNEQFFGPGTRLTVL.

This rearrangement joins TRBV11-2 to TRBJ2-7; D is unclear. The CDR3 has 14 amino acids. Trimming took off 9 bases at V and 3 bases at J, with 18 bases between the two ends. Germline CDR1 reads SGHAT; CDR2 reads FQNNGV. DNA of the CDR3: TGTGCCAGTACAAAGCAACCGGGCAACTACGAGCAGTACTTC. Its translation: CASTKQPGNYEQYF. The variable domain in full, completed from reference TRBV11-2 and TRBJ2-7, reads EAGVAQSPRYKIIEKRQSVAFWCNPISGHATLYWYQQILGQGPKLLIQFQNNGVVDDSQLPKDRFSAERLKGVDSTLKIQPAKLEDSAVYLCASTKQPGNYEQYFGPGTRLTVT.

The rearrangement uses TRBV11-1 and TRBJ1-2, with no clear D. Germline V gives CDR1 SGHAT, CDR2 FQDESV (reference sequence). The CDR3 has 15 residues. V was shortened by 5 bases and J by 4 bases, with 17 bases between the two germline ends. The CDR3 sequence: CASSTLEGSGYGYTF. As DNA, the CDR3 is TGTGCCAGCAGCACCCTGGAGGGATCGGGCTATGGCTACACCTTC.

The CDR3 reads CASALAGDFYNEQFF. CDR3 bases: TGTGCCAGCGCTCTAGCGGGAGATTTCTACAATGAGCAGTTCTTC. The rearrangement links TRBV6-1 to TRBJ2-1; 10 nucleotides align to TRBD2. The CDR3 sequence is 15 residues long. The V segment lost 8 bases and the J segment 3 bases; nucleotides outside the gene matches: 7. Germline lookup yields CDR1 MNHNS and CDR2 SASEGT.

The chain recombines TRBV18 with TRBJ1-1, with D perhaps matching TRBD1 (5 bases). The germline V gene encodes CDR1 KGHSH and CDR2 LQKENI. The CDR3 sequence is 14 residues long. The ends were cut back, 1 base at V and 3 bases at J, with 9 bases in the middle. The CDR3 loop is CASSPRVGDTEAFF. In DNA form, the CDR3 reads TGTGCCAGCTCACCACGAGTAGGGGACACTGAAGCTTTCTTT.

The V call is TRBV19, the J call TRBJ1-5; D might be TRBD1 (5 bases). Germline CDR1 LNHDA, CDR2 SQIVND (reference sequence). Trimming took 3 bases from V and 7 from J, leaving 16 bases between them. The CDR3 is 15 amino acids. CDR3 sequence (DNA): TGTGCCAGTAGTATGGATACAGGCCGGAACCAGCCCCAGCATTTT. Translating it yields CASSMDTGRNQPQHF.

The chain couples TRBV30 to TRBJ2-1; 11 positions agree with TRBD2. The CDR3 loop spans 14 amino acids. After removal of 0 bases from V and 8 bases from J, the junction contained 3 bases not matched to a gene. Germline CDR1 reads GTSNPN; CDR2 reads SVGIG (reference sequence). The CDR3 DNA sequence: TGTGCCTGGAGTGTGATAGCGGGGGGGGATGAGCAGTTCTTC. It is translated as CAWSVIAGGDEQFF.

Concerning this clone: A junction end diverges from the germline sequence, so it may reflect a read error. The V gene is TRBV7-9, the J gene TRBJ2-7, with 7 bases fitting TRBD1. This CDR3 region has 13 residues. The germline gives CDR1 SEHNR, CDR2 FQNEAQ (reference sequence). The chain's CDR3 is CASSVGTVGTVEW. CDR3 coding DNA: TGTGCCAGCAGCGTAGGGACGGTTGGGACAGTCGAATGG. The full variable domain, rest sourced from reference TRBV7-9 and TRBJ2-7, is DTGVSQNPRHKITKRGQNVTFRCDPISEHNRLYWYRQTLGQGPEFLTYFQNEAQLEKSRLLSDRFSAERPKGSFSTLEIQRTEQGDSAMYLCASSVGTVGTVEWGPGTRLTVT.

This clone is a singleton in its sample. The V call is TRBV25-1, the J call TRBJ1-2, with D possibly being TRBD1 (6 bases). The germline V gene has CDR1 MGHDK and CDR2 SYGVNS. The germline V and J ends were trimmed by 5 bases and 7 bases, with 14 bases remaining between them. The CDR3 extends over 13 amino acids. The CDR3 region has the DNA TGTGCCAGCAGTCTCCAGGGGTCGGCTGGCTACACCTTC. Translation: CASSLQGSAGYTF.

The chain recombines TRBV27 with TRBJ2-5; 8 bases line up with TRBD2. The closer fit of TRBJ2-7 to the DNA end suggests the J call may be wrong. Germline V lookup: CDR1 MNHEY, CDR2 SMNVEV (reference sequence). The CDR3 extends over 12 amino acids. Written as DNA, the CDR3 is TGTGCCAGCAGTGGACTAGCCGACGAGCAGTACTTC. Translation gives CASSGLADEQYF.

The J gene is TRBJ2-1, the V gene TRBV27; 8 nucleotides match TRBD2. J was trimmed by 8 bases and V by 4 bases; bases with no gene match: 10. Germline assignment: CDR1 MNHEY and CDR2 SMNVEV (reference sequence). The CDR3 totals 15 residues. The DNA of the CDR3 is TGTGCCAGCAGTTCCAAGCGGGAGAGGGGCGATGAGCAGTTCTTC. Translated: CASSSKRERGDEQFF.

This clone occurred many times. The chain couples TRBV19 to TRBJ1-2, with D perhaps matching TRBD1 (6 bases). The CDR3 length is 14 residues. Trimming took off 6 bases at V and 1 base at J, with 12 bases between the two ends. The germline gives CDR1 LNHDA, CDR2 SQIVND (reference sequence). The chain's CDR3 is CASRPLGGNYGYTF. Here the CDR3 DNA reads TGTGCCAGTAGACCCTTAGGGGGTAACTATGGCTACACCTTC.

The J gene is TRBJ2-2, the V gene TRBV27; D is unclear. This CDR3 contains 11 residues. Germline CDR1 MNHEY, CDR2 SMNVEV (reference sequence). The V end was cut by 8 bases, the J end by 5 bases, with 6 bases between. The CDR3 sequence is CASWKTGELFF. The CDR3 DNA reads TGTGCCAGCTGGAAAACCGGGGAGCTGTTTTTT.

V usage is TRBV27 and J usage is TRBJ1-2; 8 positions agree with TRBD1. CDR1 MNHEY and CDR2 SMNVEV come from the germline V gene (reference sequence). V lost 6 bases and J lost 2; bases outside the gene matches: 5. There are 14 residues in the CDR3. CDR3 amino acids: CASRPGQENYGYTF. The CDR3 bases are TGTGCCAGCAGACCGGGACAGGAAAACTATGGCTACACCTTC.

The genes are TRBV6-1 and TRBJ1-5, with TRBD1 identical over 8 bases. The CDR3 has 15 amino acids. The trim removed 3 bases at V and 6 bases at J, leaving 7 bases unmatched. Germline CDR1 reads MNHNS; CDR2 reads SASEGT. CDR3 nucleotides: TGTGCCAGCAGTGAGAACGGACAGGGAATTCAGCCCCAGCATTTT. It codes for CASSENGQGIQPQHF.

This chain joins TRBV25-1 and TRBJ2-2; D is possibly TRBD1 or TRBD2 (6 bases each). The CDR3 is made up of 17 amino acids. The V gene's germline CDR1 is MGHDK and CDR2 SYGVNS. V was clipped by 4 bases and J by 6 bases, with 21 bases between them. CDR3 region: CASSGGGGQSGAGELFF. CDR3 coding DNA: TGTGCCAGCAGTGGAGGGGGAGGACAGTCCGGGGCCGGGGAGCTGTTTTTT.

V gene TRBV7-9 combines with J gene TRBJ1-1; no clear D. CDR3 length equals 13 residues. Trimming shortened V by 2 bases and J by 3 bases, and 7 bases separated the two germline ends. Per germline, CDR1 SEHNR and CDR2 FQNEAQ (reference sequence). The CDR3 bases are TGTGCCAGCAGCTTATTCTCGGACACTGAAGCTTTCTTT. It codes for CASSLFSDTEAFF.

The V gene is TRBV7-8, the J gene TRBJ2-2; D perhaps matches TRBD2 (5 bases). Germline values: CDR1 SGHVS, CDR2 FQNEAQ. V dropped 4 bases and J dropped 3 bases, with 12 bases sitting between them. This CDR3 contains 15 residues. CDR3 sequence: CASSSGMADTGELFF. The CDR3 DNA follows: TGTGCCAGCAGCTCGGGGATGGCTGACACCGGGGAGCTGTTTTTT.

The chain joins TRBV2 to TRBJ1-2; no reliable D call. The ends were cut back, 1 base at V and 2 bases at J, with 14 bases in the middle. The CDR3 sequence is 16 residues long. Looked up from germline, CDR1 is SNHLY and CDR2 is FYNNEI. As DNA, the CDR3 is TGTGCCAGCAGTGAAGTTACATCCCCCACCAACTATGGCTACACCTTC. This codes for CASSEVTSPTNYGYTF.

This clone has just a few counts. This CDR3 is CASSLDAGSYEQYF. The CDR3 bases are TGTGCCAGCAGCTTGGATGCGGGCTCCTACGAGCAGTACTTC. This chain links TRBV5-4 with TRBJ2-7, with D perhaps TRBD2 (5 bases). This CDR3 comprises 14 residues. Trimming shortened V by 0 bases and J by 0 bases, and 7 bases separated the two germline ends. The germline V gene encodes CDR1 SGHNT and CDR2 YYREEE (reference sequence).

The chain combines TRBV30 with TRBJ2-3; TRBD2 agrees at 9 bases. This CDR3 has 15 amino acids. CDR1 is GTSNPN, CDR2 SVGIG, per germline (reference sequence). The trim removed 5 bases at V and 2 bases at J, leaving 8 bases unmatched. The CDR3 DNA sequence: TGTGCCTGGGTGGGGCAGCGGGAGGTCACAGATACGCAGTATTTT. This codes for CAWVGQREVTDTQYF.

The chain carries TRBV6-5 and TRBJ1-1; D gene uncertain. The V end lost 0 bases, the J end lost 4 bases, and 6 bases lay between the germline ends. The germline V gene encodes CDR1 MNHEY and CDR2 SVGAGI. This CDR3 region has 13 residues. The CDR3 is CASSYSTGTEAFF. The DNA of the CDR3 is TGTGCCAGCAGTTACTCGACCGGCACTGAAGCTTTCTTT.